This TCR beta chain was identified in a study of cytomegalovirus exposure and HLA in healthy donors (dated by TCRdb to between 2016 and 2019). About the full investigation: According to an earlier analysis of 587 of the donors, 150 million to 200 million T cells yielded over 100 million unique TCR beta sequences and about 280 Gb of sequence data. In the later analysis, no new phenotypic data were used to find candidate immune exposures; instead, reliance was placed on TCR beta sequences and their occurrence across donors. Because of strong linkage in the cohort, roughly five DR-DQ haplotypes were treated as single units for association and clustering. An early release covering just under 650 HLA-typed donors comprised about 320 gigabases of sequencing data and 85 million to 100 million unique TCR sequences. The study aimed to test whether cataloging public T cell receptors could reveal signatures of past pathogen exposure. Of the 300 to 450 genotyped donors, approximately 80% were placed in the genetic ancestry cluster associated with self-reported Caucasian donors. Alongside the repertoire data, information on donor age, sex, ethnicity and CMV serostatus was compiled. The T cell repertoires of roughly 660 subjects were profiled by immunosequencing and related to cytomegalovirus serostatus. To predict cytomegalovirus infection status, the study combined high-throughput TCR immunosequencing, statistical association of individual TCRs with disease status, and machine learning. An earlier analysis of 500 to 750 of the donors applied high-throughput TCR beta sequencing to assess whether each TCR beta V gene segment acted as functional or pseudogenic. Among roughly 400 genotyped donors of the cohort, an average of roughly 230,000 unique TCR beta nucleotide sequences was sequenced per donor, of which about 18% were non-productive. In addition to the first cohort of 650 to 750 subjects, a separate validation cohort of under 150 different subjects was used. A later analysis re-examined previously published TCR beta repertoires from 610 or so donors and added high-resolution HLA genotyping to investigate patterns of TCR occurrence. Every discovery cohort repertoire had been produced on one sequencing platform. Typing coverage differed by locus: A, B, C, DRB1 and DQB1 were typed in about 620-640 donors, DQA1 in about 500, DPA1 in roughly 590, and DPB1 in 472. Class I and class II HLA loci were covered by the typing at four-digit resolution. Genome-wide SNP genotypes for about 65% of the roughly 670 donors were used in a later genetic analysis, which treated that subset as a discovery cohort. General findings and caveats noted by the study authors: When HLA alleles, especially DR and DQ, strongly co-occurred, attributing TCR associations to individual alleles was difficult. A cluster of highly shared sequence variants was judged likely to be a technical artifact of the sequencing pipeline. Correlated functional status among segregating V segments might reflect linkage disequilibrium, but an unknown experimental factor could not be ruled out. An earlier analysis of 587 of the donors showed that most TCR beta V segments appeared in productive rearrangements either about 87% or about 30% of the time, which broadly matched IMGT annotations. According to the authors, the approach could potentially be generalized to other disease states and immunological phenotypes. The classifier was reported to diagnose cytomegalovirus status with high specificity and sensitivity in both the original and validation cohorts. Several of the top co-occurrence clusters appeared to be linked to parvovirus B19, influenza, CMV and Epstein-Barr virus, according to a later analysis. Three of the identified cytomegalovirus-associated TCR beta chains were confirmed in vitro to be specific for cytomegalovirus antigens. Because counts were too low, some 17 rarely observed V segments, including chromosome 9 orphons, were excluded from the earlier analysis of about 500 of the donors. The cohort was sequenced for TCR beta chains only, and without alpha or paired-chain data the features that could be detected were limited. A further reported finding was that TCR beta sequences accurately predicted the HLA-A and HLA-B alleles for most subjects in the first cohort. Because some donors lacked HLA typing at each locus, the association tests relied only on the typed subset. The presence/absence analyses assumed that sequencing depth was roughly uniform across donors, and that assumption may not be true. In a later genetic analysis, a missense DCLRE1C variant was associated with V-gene and J-gene trimming of TCR beta chains, and the association was replicated in an independent cohort. According to a later analysis, TCR association rates differed among HLA loci, with DRB1 alleles showing the most associated TCRs and HLA-C alleles showing the fewest. Some IMGT-functional V segments, including TRBV6-2 and TRBV6-3, could not be told apart with the 87-base-pair reads, so those segments were excluded. In a later analysis, some 18,000 TCR beta sequences were associated with specific HLA alleles at a false discovery rate of 0.05. Most TCR sequences were seen in very few donors, while some public TCRs were found in many individuals. A later genetic analysis reported fewer N-insertions in productive TCRs among donors in an Asian-associated ancestry cluster than the roughly 720-donor mean. According to a later analysis, most CMV-associated TCR beta chains appeared to be HLA-restricted, and the HLA associations seemed to be driven largely by CMV exposure. In a later analysis, HLA-associated TCR beta chains showed more clonal expansion and lower generation probabilities than non-associated chains that were equally common. Immune exposure information for the cohort was limited to CMV serostatus. The study listed 150 to 200 TCR beta chains as associated with cytomegalovirus.

Worth noting for this clone: Its antigen is still unknown. No base-level quality is on record; no much larger clone is a single base apart.

The CDR3, cysteine through phenylalanine, is 14 amino acids long. The only DNA kept is the CDR3, 42 bases in frame from the first base. Cut back by 6 bases and 1 base, the V and J ends lie 10 bases apart. Sequences SEHNR (CDR1) and FQNEAQ (CDR2) are obtained from the germline V gene (reference sequence). The library was prepared using the immunoSEQ multiplex PCR assay. For the multiplex PCR, a mixture combining 60 forward primers for TCR Vbeta segments and 13 reverse primers for TCR Jbeta segments was used. The CDR3 region of rearranged TCR beta genes was amplified from genomic DNA with a multiplex PCR assay. The amplified TCR beta libraries were sequenced on the Illumina HiSeq System as 87-base-pair reads. On the authors' methods: In a later analysis, tens of millions of unique TCR beta chains were counted across the 500 to 850 repertoires, and roughly 11 million of these chains were shared by at least two donors. Raw reads were error-corrected and collapsed into unique sequences with a nearest-neighbor algorithm that merged closely related sequences to remove PCR and sequencing errors. CDR3 sequences were aligned to IMGT reference sequences to assign V, D and J gene segments. For a sequence to be retained, a match of at least six nucleotides was required to both a V gene segment and a J gene segment. A rearrangement counted as productive if the CDR3 had no stop codons and remained in frame with V and J, and every other rearrangement counted as non-productive. Following IMGT convention, CDR3 was defined as the stretch from the second conserved V-encoded cysteine to the conserved J-encoded phenylalanine. In an earlier analysis of approximately 500 of the donors, sequences lacking an unambiguous match to a single V gene segment were excluded. In an earlier analysis of approximately 590 of the donors, a V segment was called functional when productive rearrangements were above 56.7%, and segregating when the standard deviation between donors exceeded 5%. A statistical classification framework was built for diagnosing cytomegalovirus status from the catalog of TCR beta chain sequences. A later analysis assigned V and J genes by comparing TCR nucleotide sequences with IMGT/GENE-DB human TR gene sequences. A later analysis assigned CDR3 sequences and most-parsimonious VDJ recombination scenarios with the TCRdist pipeline. In a later analysis, each TCR beta chain was defined by its CDR3 amino acid sequence together with its V-gene family, and reads lacking a unique V-gene family were excluded. As a way to deal with suspected cross-contamination and a sequencing artifact, a later analysis dropped roughly 600 nucleotide sequences that were highly shared and had low generation probability. For each public chain, a later analysis derived a clonal expansion index from normalized ranks of inferred template counts within each repertoire. In a later analysis, generation probabilities were computed using a VDJ recombination model fitted to out-of-frame rearrangements, and the results were checked against IGoR. Hypergeometric tests were used in a later analysis to score TCR-TCR, TCR-HLA and TCR-CMV co-occurrence, with a repertoire-size bias correction applied to the TCR pairs. In a later analysis, false discovery rates were estimated by permuting HLA or CMV assignments 20 times. A later analysis grouped co-occurring TCRs with DBSCAN, adding TCRdist sequence similarity when clustering within HLA-allele-positive subsets. Repertoires with fewer than 30,000 or more than 120,000 public chains, plus five repertoires with anomalous nucleotide sharing, were excluded from co-occurrence clustering. TCRdb carries this immuneACCESS record with in-frame sequences only. Its versions omit some clonotypes, under half of them owing to an unresolved V gene in the studies checked, with the rest unexplained. The DNA gave D and trimming, while V, J and clone size come from that table. The table for this sample lists approximately 180,000 clones; 81% of them were counted only once. Clones ranked in the top ten supply roughly 4.5% of the sample.

The cohort comprised more than 550 healthy bone marrow donors. At the time of sampling, every cohort member was nominally healthy, though immune exposures that went unrecorded were likely present. The donor was CMV seropositive and belonged to the group of more than 250 seropositive cohort members. Every donor gave a peripheral blood sample, and the peripheral blood mononuclear cells from that sample were used for TCR beta sequencing. The Qiagen DNeasy Blood Extraction Kit was used to extract genomic DNA from the blood cell samples. The rearrangement joined TRBV7-9 to TRBJ1-5; too little of a D gene remains to name it. The TCR sequence derives from a woman between 18 and 29 years old in good health and CMV-seropositive. Specimen: PBMCs. Here the CDR3 is given as CASSPPGSNQPQHF. The sequence in DNA is TGTGCCAGCAGTCCCCCGGGGAGCAATCAGCCCCAGCATTTT.